These T cell receptor beta chains were read from a single sample in a study of persistence of HIV-infected CD4 T cells. Their target antigens are unknown. TCRdb keeps only in-frame clones here, not all; method: immunoSEQ multiplex PCR. The table records 35,000 to 40,000 clones, 80% to 90% of them present only once. This specimen consisted of CD4+ T cells sorted from PBMCs after roughly 18-hour stimulation, obtained from a patient who received antiretroviral therapy. The receptor source for this set is an adult man with HIV who was CMV-seropositive. Each CDR3 is given with its conserved first and last residue. The D gene is left open where the match is weak. The listing skips clone size in some rows; elsewhere it reads once, few, many or a size class.

cdr3_length: 14
v_call: TRBV9
clone_size: NA
j_call: TRBJ1-1
d_call: NA
cdr3_nt: TGTGCCAGCAGCGCCAACTCCGTCTCCACTGAAGCTTTCTTT
cdr3_aa: CASSANSVSTEAFF

cdr3_length: 14
v_call: TRBV20-1
clone_size: NA
j_call: TRBJ1-5
d_call: NA
cdr3_nt: TGCAGTGCTAGTACCGGGGGCGGCAATCAGCCCCAGCATTTT
cdr3_aa: CSASTGGGNQPQHF

cdr3_length: 16
v_call: TRBV4-1
clone_size: NA
j_call: TRBJ2-7
d_call: NA
cdr3_nt: TGCGCCAGCAGCCCGACCAGGGGGGCAGGCTCCTACGAGCAGTACTTC
cdr3_aa: CASSPTRGAGSYEQYF

cdr3_length: 14
v_call: TRBV30
clone_size: NA
j_call: TRBJ1-3
d_call: TRBD1
cdr3_nt: TGTGCCCGATCACAGGGGCTCTCTGGAAACACCATATATTTT
cdr3_aa: CARSQGLSGNTIYF

cdr3_length: 15
v_call: TRBV28
clone_size: NA
j_call: TRBJ2-4
d_call: NA
cdr3_nt: TGTGCCAGCAGGGGGGCGGAAATAGCCAAAAACATTCAGTACTTC
cdr3_aa: CASRGAEIAKNIQYF

cdr3_length: 15
v_call: TRBV6-4
clone_size: few
j_call: TRBJ1-1
d_call: NA
cdr3_nt: TGTGCCAGCAGTGACAATGTGTTCGGAAACACTGAAGCTTTCTTT
cdr3_aa: CASSDNVFGNTEAFF

cdr3_length: 15
v_call: TRBV7-2
clone_size: NA
j_call: TRBJ2-6
d_call: NA
cdr3_nt: TGTGCCAGCAGCTTGGGTGGGAGCGGGGCCAACGTCCTGACTTTC
cdr3_aa: CASSLGGSGANVLTF

cdr3_length: 15
v_call: TRBV2
clone_size: NA
j_call: TRBJ1-1
d_call: NA
cdr3_nt: TGTGCCAGCAGTGACAAGGGAATAGGAGACACTGAAGCTTTCTTT
cdr3_aa: CASSDKGIGDTEAFF

cdr3_length: 16
v_call: TRBV25-1
clone_size: NA
j_call: TRBJ1-6
d_call: NA
cdr3_nt: TGTGCCAGCAGTGAAGTGTGGGGGGTGGGTAATTCACCCCTCCACTTT
cdr3_aa: CASSEVWGVGNSPLHF

cdr3_length: 15
v_call: TRBV9
clone_size: NA
j_call: TRBJ2-7
d_call: TRBD2
cdr3_nt: TGTGCCAGCAGCCCCACTAGCGGGAGGAAATACGAGCAGTACTTC
cdr3_aa: CASSPTSGRKYEQYF

cdr3_length: 12
v_call: TRBV30
clone_size: NA
j_call: TRBJ1-1
d_call: NA
cdr3_nt: TGTGCCTGGAGTGAGGGCGAGAGCCAAGCTTTCTTT
cdr3_aa: CAWSEGESQAFF

cdr3_length: 15
v_call: TRBV7-3
clone_size: NA
j_call: TRBJ1-3
d_call: TRBD1
cdr3_nt: TGTGCCAGCAGCTTACAGGGGGACTCTGGAAACACCATATATTTT
cdr3_aa: CASSLQGDSGNTIYF

cdr3_length: 14
v_call: TRBV7-6
clone_size: NA
j_call: TRBJ2-3
d_call: TRBD1
cdr3_nt: TGTGCCAGCAGTTTCGGACAGGGTGCAGATACGCAGTATTTT
cdr3_aa: CASSFGQGADTQYF

cdr3_length: 16
v_call: TRBV19
clone_size: NA
j_call: TRBJ1-5
d_call: NA
cdr3_nt: TGTGCCAGTAGCATGGTAGCTGGAGTCCTCAATCAGCCCCAGCATTTT
cdr3_aa: CASSMVAGVLNQPQHF

cdr3_length: 13
v_call: TRBV2
clone_size: NA
j_call: TRBJ2-7
d_call: TRBD1
cdr3_nt: TGTGCCAGCAGTGTAAACAGGGGGTACGAGCAGTACTTC
cdr3_aa: CASSVNRGYEQYF

cdr3_length: 14
v_call: TRBV24-1
clone_size: NA
j_call: TRBJ2-1
d_call: NA
cdr3_nt: TGTGCCACCAGTGATGGCCAGGGTAGCAATGAGCAGTTCTTC
cdr3_aa: CATSDGQGSNEQFF

cdr3_length: 15
v_call: TRBV5-1
clone_size: NA
j_call: TRBJ2-7
d_call: NA
cdr3_nt: TGCGCCAGCAGCTTGGGTTCAGGACAGTCCTACGAGCAGTACTTC
cdr3_aa: CASSLGSGQSYEQYF

cdr3_length: 14
v_call: TRBV30
clone_size: NA
j_call: TRBJ1-3
d_call: NA
cdr3_nt: TGTGCCTGGAGTGTGAAGGGCTCCGGAAACACCATATATTTT
cdr3_aa: CAWSVKGSGNTIYF

cdr3_length: 14
v_call: TRBV6-2/TRBV6-3
clone_size: NA
j_call: TRBJ2-7
d_call: TRBD1
cdr3_nt: TGTGCCAGCAGCGTGGACAGGGGCCTCTACGAGCAGTACTTC
cdr3_aa: CASSVDRGLYEQYF

cdr3_length: 15
v_call: TRBV25-1
clone_size: NA
j_call: TRBJ1-4
d_call: NA
cdr3_nt: TGTGCCAGCAGTTACGTGATTACAACTAATGAAAAACTGTTTTTT
cdr3_aa: CASSYVITTNEKLFF

cdr3_length: 17
v_call: TRBV5-1
clone_size: NA
j_call: TRBJ2-1
d_call: TRBD2
cdr3_nt: TGCGCCAGCACCCTGGGATCCAGCGCGGGAGGGTTGGATGAGCAGTTCTTC
cdr3_aa: CASTLGSSAGGLDEQFF

cdr3_length: 13
v_call: TRBV10-3
clone_size: NA
j_call: TRBJ1-1
d_call: TRBD1
cdr3_nt: TGTGCCATCAGTGAGTCGAGGGCAGGGGGAGCTTTCTTT
cdr3_aa: CAISESRAGGAFF

cdr3_length: 13
v_call: TRBV5-5
clone_size: few
j_call: TRBJ1-1
d_call: NA
cdr3_nt: TGTGCCAGCAGCTTGTTCGGGGGCACTGAAGCTTTCTTT
cdr3_aa: CASSLFGGTEAFF

cdr3_length: 16
v_call: TRBV7-6
clone_size: NA
j_call: TRBJ2-1
d_call: TRBD2
cdr3_nt: TGTGCCAGCAGCTCACGTACGGGAGGGGGTTACAATGAGCAGTTCTTC
cdr3_aa: CASSSRTGGGYNEQFF

cdr3_length: 17
v_call: TRBV3-1/TRBV3-2
clone_size: once
j_call: TRBJ2-2
d_call: TRBD2
cdr3_nt: TGTGCCAGCAGCCACCCACTAGCGGGGGTCTACACCGGGGAGCTGTTTTTT
cdr3_aa: CASSHPLAGVYTGELFF

cdr3_length: 14
v_call: TRBV30
clone_size: NA
j_call: TRBJ1-4
d_call: TRBD1
cdr3_nt: TGTGCCTGGAATCGCGGGACAGGGACCGAAAAACTGTTTTTT
cdr3_aa: CAWNRGTGTEKLFF

cdr3_length: 15
v_call: TRBV5-5
clone_size: NA
j_call: TRBJ1-2
d_call: TRBD1
cdr3_nt: TGTGCCAGCAGACTACAGGGGGCAGAAATGCGGGGCTACACCTTC
cdr3_aa: CASRLQGAEMRGYTF

cdr3_length: 12
v_call: TRBV5-1
clone_size: once
j_call: TRBJ1-2
d_call: NA
cdr3_nt: TGCGCCAGCAGCTTCCAGGGAAGTGGCTACACCTTC
cdr3_aa: CASSFQGSGYTF

cdr3_length: 13
v_call: TRBV6-5
clone_size: NA
j_call: TRBJ1-1
d_call: NA
cdr3_nt: TGTGCCAGCACCCCAAGGACCGCGGTAGAAGCTTTCTTT
cdr3_aa: CASTPRTAVEAFF

cdr3_length: 13
v_call: TRBV7-7
clone_size: NA
j_call: TRBJ2-5
d_call: NA
cdr3_nt: TGTGCCAGCAGCTCACAGTACCAAGAGACCCAGTACTTC
cdr3_aa: CASSSQYQETQYF

cdr3_length: 19
v_call: TRBV10-3
clone_size: NA
j_call: TRBJ2-6
d_call: NA
cdr3_nt: TGTGCCATCAGTGAGGAGCTCAGGGTAGGGCGCTCTGGGGCCAACGTCCTGACTTTC
cdr3_aa: CAISEELRVGRSGANVLTF

cdr3_length: 16
v_call: TRBV7-6
clone_size: NA
j_call: TRBJ2-5
d_call: TRBD2
cdr3_nt: TGTGCCAGCAGCAAGACTAGCGGGGGGGCGGGTGTGACCCAGTACTTC
cdr3_aa: CASSKTSGGAGVTQYF

cdr3_length: 16
v_call: TRBV2
clone_size: NA
j_call: TRBJ2-7
d_call: NA
cdr3_nt: TGTGCCAGCCTTAGGGACGGGGCGCCCCAGGTCTACGAGCAGTACTTC
cdr3_aa: CASLRDGAPQVYEQYF

cdr3_length: 12
v_call: TRBV10-3
clone_size: NA
j_call: TRBJ2-1
d_call: NA
cdr3_nt: TGTGCCATCACCACCCATGAGCATGAGCAGTTCTTC
cdr3_aa: CAITTHEHEQFF

cdr3_length: 15
v_call: TRBV6-5
clone_size: few
j_call: TRBJ1-5
d_call: TRBD1
cdr3_nt: TGTGCCAGCAGCCCAGAAGGACAGGGGGCCCAGCCCCAGCATTTT
cdr3_aa: CASSPEGQGAQPQHF

cdr3_length: 17
v_call: TRBV29-1
clone_size: NA
j_call: TRBJ1-3
d_call: NA
cdr3_nt: TGCAGCGTTGCAATGACGTGGGATCAGGACTCTGGAAACACCATATATTTT
cdr3_aa: CSVAMTWDQDSGNTIYF

cdr3_length: 16
v_call: TRBV5-6
clone_size: NA
j_call: TRBJ1-2
d_call: NA
cdr3_nt: TGTGCCAGCCACAGAGACCGACGGACCTCTAACTATGGCTACACCTTC
cdr3_aa: CASHRDRRTSNYGYTF

cdr3_length: 16
v_call: TRBV3-1/TRBV3-2
clone_size: NA
j_call: TRBJ2-7
d_call: TRBD2
cdr3_nt: TGTGCCAGCAGCCTAAACCGCGGGGGGGCCTCGCCCGAGCAGTACTTC
cdr3_aa: CASSLNRGGASPEQYF

cdr3_length: 12
v_call: TRBV6-6
clone_size: few
j_call: TRBJ1-5
d_call: NA
cdr3_nt: TGTGCCAGCACCGGCAGCAATCAGCCCCAGCATTTT
cdr3_aa: CASTGSNQPQHF

cdr3_length: 12
v_call: TRBV6-6
clone_size: NA
j_call: TRBJ2-1
d_call: NA
cdr3_nt: TGTGCCAGCAGTTACAGGGGGAATGAGCAGTTCTTC
cdr3_aa: CASSYRGNEQFF

cdr3_length: 16
v_call: TRBV5-1
clone_size: NA
j_call: TRBJ2-7
d_call: TRBD1
cdr3_nt: TGCGCCAGCAGCACTCTATCGACAGGGTTTGAGGACGAGCAGTACTTC
cdr3_aa: CASSTLSTGFEDEQYF

cdr3_length: 15
v_call: TRBV2
clone_size: NA
j_call: TRBJ1-2
d_call: TRBD1
cdr3_nt: TGTGCCAGCAGTGCCACCGGACAGGGTCACTATGGCTACACCTTC
cdr3_aa: CASSATGQGHYGYTF

cdr3_length: 19
v_call: TRBV7-3
clone_size: NA
j_call: TRBJ2-2
d_call: TRBD2
cdr3_nt: TGTGCCAGCAGCTTAACGAAGGGGGCTAGCGGGAGTAGCGCCGGGGAGCTGTTTTTT
cdr3_aa: CASSLTKGASGSSAGELFF

cdr3_length: 13
v_call: TRBV9
clone_size: NA
j_call: TRBJ2-5
d_call: NA
cdr3_nt: TGTGCCAGCAGCGTTTCCAGGGAAGAGACCCAGTACTTC
cdr3_aa: CASSVSREETQYF

cdr3_length: 15
v_call: TRBV7-2
clone_size: once
j_call: TRBJ2-7
d_call: TRBD1
cdr3_nt: TGTGCCAGCAGCTTATTACAGGGGGCCCCCTACGAGCAGTACTTC
cdr3_aa: CASSLLQGAPYEQYF

cdr3_length: 14
v_call: TRBV6-5
clone_size: NA
j_call: TRBJ1-6
d_call: NA
cdr3_nt: TGTGCCAGCAAGCAGTCCGAACTGGGTTCACCCCTCCACTTT
cdr3_aa: CASKQSELGSPLHF